This TCR beta chain was identified in a study of neoadjuvant anti-PD-1 for oral cavity cancer. Study-wide results and caveats: Post-nivolumab, blood T cell clonality was significantly elevated in non-responders.

Produced via immunoSEQ multiplex PCR; TCRdb's table is partial and in-frame only. The sample yields about 9,800 clones, around 62% seen once. The time point here: after neoadjuvant nivolumab, at surgical resection. These newly diagnosed stage II-IVA oral cavity squamous cell carcinoma patients had no prior systemic or radiation treatment. These oral cavity squamous cell carcinomas were HPV-negative and locally advanced. The CDR3 totals 17 residues. The germline CDR1 and CDR2 sequences are GTSNPN and SVGIG (reference sequence). With V trimmed by 2 bases and J by 3 bases, 11 bases remained unmatched. As for this clone: What it binds is not known.

The chain recombines TRBV30 with TRBJ2-7; 12 bases align to TRBD2. This specimen was PBMCs, taken after nivolumab (anti-PD-1) treatment. This TCR derives from a person aged 35-79 years with oral cavity squamous cell carcinoma. CDR3 DNA sequence: TGTGCCTGGAGTACTCAGAGCGGACTAGCGGGAAACTACGAGCAGTACTTC. Its translation is CAWSTQSGLAGNYEQYF.